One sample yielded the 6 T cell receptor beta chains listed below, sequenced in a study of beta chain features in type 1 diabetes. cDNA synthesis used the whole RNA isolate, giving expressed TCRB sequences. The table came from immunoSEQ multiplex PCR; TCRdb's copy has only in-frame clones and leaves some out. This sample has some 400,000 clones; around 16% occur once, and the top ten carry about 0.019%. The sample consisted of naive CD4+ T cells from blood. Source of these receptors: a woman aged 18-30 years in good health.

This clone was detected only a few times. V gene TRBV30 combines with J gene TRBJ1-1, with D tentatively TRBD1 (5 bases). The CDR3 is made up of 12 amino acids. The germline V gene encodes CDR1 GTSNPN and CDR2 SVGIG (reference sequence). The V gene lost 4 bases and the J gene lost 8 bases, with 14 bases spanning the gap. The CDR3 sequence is CAWTPGGDEAFF. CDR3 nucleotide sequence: TGTGCCTGGACCCCCGGGGGGGACGAAGCTTTCTTT. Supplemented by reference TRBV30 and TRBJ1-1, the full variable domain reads SQTIHQWPATLVQPVGSPLSLECTVEGTSNPNLYWYRQAAGRGLQLLFYSVGIGQISSEVPQNLSASRPQDRQFILSSKKLLLSDSGFYLCAWTPGGDEAFFGQGTRLTVV.

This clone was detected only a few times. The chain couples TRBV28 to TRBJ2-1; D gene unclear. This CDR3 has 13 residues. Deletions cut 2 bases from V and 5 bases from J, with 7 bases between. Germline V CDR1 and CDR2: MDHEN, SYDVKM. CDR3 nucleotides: TGTGCCAGCAGTTTAAGCCCAAACAATGAGCAGTTCTTC. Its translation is CASSLSPNNEQFF.

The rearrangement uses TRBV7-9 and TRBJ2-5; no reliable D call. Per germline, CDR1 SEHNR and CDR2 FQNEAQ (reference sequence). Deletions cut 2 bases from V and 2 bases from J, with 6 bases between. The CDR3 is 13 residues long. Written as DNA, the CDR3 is TGTGCCAGCAGCTTAACAGCACAAGAGACCCAGTACTTC. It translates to CASSLTAQETQYF.

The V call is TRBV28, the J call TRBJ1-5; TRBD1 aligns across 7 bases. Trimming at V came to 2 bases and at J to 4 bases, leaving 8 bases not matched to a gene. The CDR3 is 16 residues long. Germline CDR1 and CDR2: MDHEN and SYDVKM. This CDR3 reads CASSLVQGLGNQPQHF. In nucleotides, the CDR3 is TGTGCCAGCAGTTTAGTACAGGGGTTGGGAAATCAGCCCCAGCATTTT.

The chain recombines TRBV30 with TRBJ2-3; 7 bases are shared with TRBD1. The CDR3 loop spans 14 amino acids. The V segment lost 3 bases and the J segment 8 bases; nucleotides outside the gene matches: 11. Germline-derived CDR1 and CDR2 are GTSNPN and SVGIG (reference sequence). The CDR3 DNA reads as TGTGCCTGGAGGAAACTAACTTCAGGGGGTACGCAGTATTTT. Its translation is CAWRKLTSGGTQYF.

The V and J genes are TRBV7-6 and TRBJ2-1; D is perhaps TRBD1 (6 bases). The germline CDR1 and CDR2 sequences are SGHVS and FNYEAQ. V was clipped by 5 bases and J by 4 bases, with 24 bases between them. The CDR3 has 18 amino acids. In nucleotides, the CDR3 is TGTGCCAGCAGCCCTCCTCGGACAGTGGGCGTCCTTTACAATGAGCAGTTCTTC. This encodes CASSPPRTVGVLYNEQFF.